This T cell receptor (beta chain) was recovered during a study of blood T cell repertoires in COVID-19. Per the authors' pipeline: From reference gene primer amplification, estimates of nucleated cell counts were derived. Profiling relied on immunoSEQ multiplex PCR, and the TCRdb table lists in-frame clones only, not all of them. Clone size and V and J calls were adopted from that table, with D and trimming inferred from the DNA. Of approximately 70,000 clones detected, around 87% appear once; the ten largest clones hold over 0.95%. This CDR3 contains 15 residues. V lost 1 base, J lost 2 bases, and 12 bases lay in between. Germline V gene sequence: CDR1 SGHRS, CDR2 YFSETQ.

The specimen sequenced was peripheral blood. The V call is TRBV5-1, the J call TRBJ2-5, with D possibly matching TRBD1 (5 bases). The source is a woman in her sixties or seventies with acute or convalescent COVID-19. Written as DNA, the CDR3 is TGCGCCAGCAGCTTGAATCGCAGGGTACAAGAGACCCAGTACTTC. Protein sequence: CASSLNRRVQETQYF.